Listed below are T cell receptor beta chains from one sample, sequenced in a study of shared clonotypes between healthy human individuals. Here immunoSEQ multiplex PCR was the method, and the copy in TCRdb shows in-frame clones only, minus some. The table has around 2.1 million clones, approximately 94% seen once. Specimen: naive CD4+ T cells sorted from blood. The receptors derive from a man between 18 and 29 years old in good health. CDR3s include the opening cysteine and the closing phenylalanine or tryptophan. A D gene is named only where the DNA matches it firmly. Size is stated for part of the rows, as once, few or many counts, or as a class when the clone is expanded.

D | J | V | size | CDR3 | DNA
TRBD1 | TRBJ2-7 | TRBV27 | - | CASSPGQGLTYEQYF | TGTGCCAGCAGTCCGGGACAGGGGCTTACCTACGAGCAGTACTTC
- | TRBJ2-1 | TRBV15 | - | CATSREGRYEQFF | TGTGCCACCAGCAGAGAGGGGCGGTATGAGCAGTTCTTC
- | TRBJ2-3 | TRBV30 | - | CAWTLKGDTQYF | TGTGCCTGGACTCTCAAAGGGGATACGCAGTATTTT
- | TRBJ1-2 | TRBV4-1 | - | CASSQVEGIYGYTF | TGCGCCAGCAGCCAAGTTGAGGGGATCTATGGCTACACCTTC
- | TRBJ2-1 | TRBV10-1 | - | CASSESYTYNEQFF | TGCGCCAGCAGTGAGTCTTACACGTACAATGAGCAGTTCTTC
- | TRBJ2-6 | TRBV2 | - | CASSQTRVSSGANVLTF | TGTGCCAGCAGCCAGACCAGGGTGAGCTCTGGGGCCAACGTCCTGACTTTC
- | TRBJ2-2 | TRBV7-9 | once | CASSHHDTGELFF | TGTGCCAGCAGCCACCATGACACCGGGGAGCTGTTTTTT
- | TRBJ2-7 | TRBV28 | - | CASSFEQANSYEQYF | TGTGCCAGCAGTTTCGAACAGGCGAACTCCTACGAGCAGTACTTC
- | TRBJ2-7 | TRBV6-1 | - | CASSGDSREQYF | TGTGCCAGCAGTGGGGATAGCCGTGAGCAGTACTTC
- | TRBJ1-1 | TRBV30 | - | CAWSVSRNTEAFF | TGTGCCTGGTCGGTATCCCGAAATACTGAAGCTTTCTTT
TRBD1 | TRBJ1-6 | TRBV4-1 | few | CASSHRQGSLASPLHF | TGCGCCAGCAGCCATAGACAGGGGAGCTTGGCTTCACCCCTCCACTTT
TRBD1 | TRBJ2-5 | TRBV25-1 | - | CASSAPPSRGQETQYF | TGTGCCAGCAGTGCCCCACCCTCCAGGGGGCAAGAGACCCAGTACTTC
- | TRBJ2-7 | TRBV10-1 | once | CASRSGSSYEQYF | TGCGCCAGCAGGTCGGGTAGCTCCTACGAGCAGTACTTC
- | TRBJ2-1 | TRBV7-2 | - | CASSFGGSIYNEQFF | TGTGCCAGCAGCTTTGGCGGATCGATCTACAATGAGCAGTTCTTC
- | TRBJ1-4 | TRBV5-1 | - | CASSGVGSSTNEKLFF | TGCGCCAGCAGTGGGGTGGGCTCTTCAACTAATGAAAAACTGTTTTTT
- | TRBJ2-2 | TRBV5-6 | - | CASSLKSTGSTGELFF | TGTGCCAGCAGCTTAAAGTCAACAGGGTCCACCGGGGAGCTGTTTTTT